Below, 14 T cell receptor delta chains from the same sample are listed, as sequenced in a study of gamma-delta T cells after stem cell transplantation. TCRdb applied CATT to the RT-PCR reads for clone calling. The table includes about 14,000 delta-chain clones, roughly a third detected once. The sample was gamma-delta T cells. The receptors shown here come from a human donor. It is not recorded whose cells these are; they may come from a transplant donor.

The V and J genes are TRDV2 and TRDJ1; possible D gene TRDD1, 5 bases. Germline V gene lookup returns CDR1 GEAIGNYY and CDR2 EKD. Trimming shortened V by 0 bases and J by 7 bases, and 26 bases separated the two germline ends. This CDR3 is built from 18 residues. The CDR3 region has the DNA TGTGCCTGTGACACCTATAGTCTTGAAGCGCGGCTAACGGGTAAACTCATCTTT. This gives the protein CACDTYSLEARLTGKLIF.

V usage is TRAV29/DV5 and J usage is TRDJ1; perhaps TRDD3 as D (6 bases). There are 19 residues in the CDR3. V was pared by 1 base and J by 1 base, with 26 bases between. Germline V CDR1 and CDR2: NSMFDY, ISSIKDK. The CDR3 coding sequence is TGTGCAGCAAGCTCTCTATTCAGGGGGAAAAAACGGCCCACCGATAAACTCATCTTT. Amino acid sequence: CAASSLFRGKKRPTDKLIF.

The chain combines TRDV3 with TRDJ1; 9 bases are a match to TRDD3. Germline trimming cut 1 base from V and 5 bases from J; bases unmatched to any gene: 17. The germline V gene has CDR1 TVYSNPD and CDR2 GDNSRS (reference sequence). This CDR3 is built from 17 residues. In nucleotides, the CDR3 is TGTGCCTTTAAAGTAGTCCCCGGGGGATACCCGGGGGATAAACTCATCTTT. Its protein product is CAFKVVPGGYPGDKLIF.

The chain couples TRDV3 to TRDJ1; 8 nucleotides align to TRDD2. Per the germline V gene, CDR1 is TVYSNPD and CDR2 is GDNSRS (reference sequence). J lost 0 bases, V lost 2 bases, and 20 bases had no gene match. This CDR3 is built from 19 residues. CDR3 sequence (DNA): TGTGCCTTTTTTCCTTCCTATCATTCGGGGTGTTTGTACACCGATAAACTCATCTTT. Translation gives CAFFPSYHSGCLYTDKLIF.

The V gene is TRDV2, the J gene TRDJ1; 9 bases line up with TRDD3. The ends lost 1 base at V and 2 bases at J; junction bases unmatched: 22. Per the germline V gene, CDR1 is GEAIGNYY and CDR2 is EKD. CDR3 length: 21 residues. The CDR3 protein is CACDTATCRPYWGRRTDKLIF. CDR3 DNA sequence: TGTGCCTGTGACACGGCCACCTGCAGACCATACTGGGGGAGACGAACCGATAAACTCATCTTT.

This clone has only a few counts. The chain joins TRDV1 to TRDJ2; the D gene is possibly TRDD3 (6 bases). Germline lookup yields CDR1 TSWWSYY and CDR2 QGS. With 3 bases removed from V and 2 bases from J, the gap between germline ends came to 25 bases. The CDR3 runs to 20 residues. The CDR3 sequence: CALGDSRLGGPLSLTAQLFF. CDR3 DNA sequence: TGTGCTCTTGGGGATAGCCGACTCGGGGGACCTCTATCGTTGACAGCACAACTCTTCTTT.

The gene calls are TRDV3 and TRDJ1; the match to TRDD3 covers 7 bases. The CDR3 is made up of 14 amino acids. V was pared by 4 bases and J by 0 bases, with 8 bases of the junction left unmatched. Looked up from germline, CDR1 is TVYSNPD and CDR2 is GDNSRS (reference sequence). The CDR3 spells CASRRGGYTDKLIF. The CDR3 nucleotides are TGTGCCTCGAGGCGCGGGGGATACACCGATAAACTCATCTTT.

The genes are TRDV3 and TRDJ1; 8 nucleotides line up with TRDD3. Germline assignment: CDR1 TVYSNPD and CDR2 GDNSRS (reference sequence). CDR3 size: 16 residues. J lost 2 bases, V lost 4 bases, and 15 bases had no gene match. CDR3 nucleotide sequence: TGTGCCTACTCTCCCCCCGTGCTGGGGGAAACCGATAAACTCATCTTT. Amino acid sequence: CAYSPPVLGETDKLIF.

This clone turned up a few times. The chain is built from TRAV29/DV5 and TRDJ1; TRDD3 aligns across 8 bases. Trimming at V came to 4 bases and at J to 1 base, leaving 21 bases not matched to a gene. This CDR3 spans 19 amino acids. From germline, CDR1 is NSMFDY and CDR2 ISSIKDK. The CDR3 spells CAAGHRYPYWGSRTDKLIF. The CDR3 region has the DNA TGTGCAGCAGGGCATAGGTATCCGTACTGGGGGTCCCGCACCGATAAACTCATCTTT.

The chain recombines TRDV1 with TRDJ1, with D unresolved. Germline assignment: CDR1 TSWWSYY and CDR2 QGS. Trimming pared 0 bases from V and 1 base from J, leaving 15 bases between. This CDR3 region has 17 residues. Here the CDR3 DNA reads TGTGCTCTTGGGGAACTAGGATCAGAAGAGTGCACCGATAAACTCATCTTT. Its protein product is CALGELGSEECTDKLIF.

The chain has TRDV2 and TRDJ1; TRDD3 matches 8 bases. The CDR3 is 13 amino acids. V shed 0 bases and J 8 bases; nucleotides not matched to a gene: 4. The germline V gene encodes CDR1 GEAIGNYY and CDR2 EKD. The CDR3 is CACDTAWGKKLIF. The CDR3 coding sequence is TGTGCCTGTGACACCGCCTGGGGGAAAAAACTCATCTTT.

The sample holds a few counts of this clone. CDR3 sequence: CALGELSFPRGYASDKLIF. The CDR3 DNA is TGTGCTCTTGGGGAACTATCCTTCCCACGGGGATACGCGTCCGATAAACTCATCTTT. The rearrangement joins TRDV1 to TRDJ1, with 9 bases aligning to TRDD3. CDR3 length: 19 residues. Trimming at V came to 0 bases and at J to 3 bases, leaving 14 bases not matched to a gene. Germline V gene sequence: CDR1 TSWWSYY, CDR2 QGS.

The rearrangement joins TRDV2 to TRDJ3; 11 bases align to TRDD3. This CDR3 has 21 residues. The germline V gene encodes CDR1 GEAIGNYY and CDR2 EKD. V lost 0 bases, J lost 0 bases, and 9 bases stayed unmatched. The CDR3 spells CACDTPGGYSYSSWDTRQMFF. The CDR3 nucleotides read TGTGCCTGTGACACCCCTGGGGGATACTCCTATAGCTCCTGGGACACCCGACAGATGTTTTTC.

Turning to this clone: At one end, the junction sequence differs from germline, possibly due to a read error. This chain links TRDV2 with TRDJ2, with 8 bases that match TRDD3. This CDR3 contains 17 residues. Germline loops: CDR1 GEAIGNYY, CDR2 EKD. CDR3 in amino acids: CACDTVLGVTFTAQLFF. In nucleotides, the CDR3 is TGTGCCTGTGACACCGTACTGGGGGTCACTTTCACAGCACAACTCTTCTTT.